These 30 T cell receptor beta chains share one sample of origin, sequenced in a study of blood T cells in healthy people across ages. With a J-beta primer mix and a sample-barcoded 5' primer, a second PCR ran roughly 6 to 11 cycles. TCRdb called the 5' RACE reads again in MiXCR, with one record for every CDR3 protein. The sample shows hundreds of thousands of distinct CDR3 sequences, 45% to 65% of them seen only once. Material: blood. The receptors derive from a man aged 55 to 69 in good health.

The chain employs TRBV29-1 and TRBJ2-7; TRBD1 aligns across 8 bases. The CDR3 has 13 amino acids. Germline-derived CDR1 and CDR2 are SQVTM and ANQGSEA. Losses at the gene ends were 5 bases for V and 4 bases for J; bases not matched to a gene: 7. This CDR3 reads CSVSGQGGYEQYF. The CDR3 DNA is TGCAGCGTTTCCGGACAGGGAGGTTACGAGCAGTACTTC.

There are many counts of this clonotype. The chain couples TRBV29-1 to TRBJ2-2; 7 nucleotides line up with TRBD1. With 4 bases clipped from V and 6 bases from J, the junction kept 5 bases outside the gene matches. There are 13 residues in the CDR3. Germline lookup yields CDR1 SQVTM and CDR2 ANQGSEA. The CDR3 here is CSVGQGEAGELFF. CDR3 in DNA: TGCAGCGTTGGGCAGGGGGAAGCCGGGGAGCTGTTTTTT.

This clonotype was recorded at least ten times. The genes are TRBV11-3 and TRBJ2-3, with a tentative D call TRBD2 (6 bases). With 1 base removed from V and 7 bases from J, the gap between germline ends came to 15 bases. The CDR3 covers 15 residues. Germline CDR1 reads SGHNT; CDR2 reads YENEEA. This CDR3 is CASSLGPPDYNTQYF. The CDR3 DNA follows: TGTGCCAGCAGCTTAGGTCCCCCGGACTACAATACGCAGTATTTT.

This clonotype was recorded many times. The V and J genes are TRBV10-3 and TRBJ1-4, with D possibly matching TRBD1 (5 bases). This CDR3 has 15 amino acids. CDR1 ENHRY and CDR2 SYGVKD come from the germline V gene. V lost 2 bases and J lost 0, with 7 bases in between. The CDR3 sequence: CAISEDRATNEKLFF. The CDR3 DNA sequence: TGTGCCATCAGTGAGGACAGAGCAACTAATGAAAAACTGTTTTTT.

Concerning this clonotype: One end of the junction does not line up with germline, which may come from a read error. The V and J genes are TRBV4-3 and TRBJ2-7; 7 bases are a match to TRBD2. The tail of the sequence fits TRBJ2-5 better, so the J call may be wrong. The CDR3 has 14 amino acids. CDR1 and CDR2 (germline): LGHNA, YSLEER. This chain's CDR3 is CAGSQDGGSETQYF. The CDR3 DNA reads TGCGCCGGCAGCCAAGACGGCGGGAGTGAGACCCAGTACTTC.

This chain connects TRBV6-6 to TRBJ2-4; D call uncertain. With the DNA end fitting TRBJ2-7 better, the J assignment may be wrong. The CDR3 length is 12 residues. Looked up from germline, CDR1 is MNHNY and CDR2 is SVGAGI (reference sequence). The DNA for the CDR3 is TGTGCCAGCAGTTTACTCCGGAGCGAGCAGTACTTC. Translation: CASSLLRSEQYF.

The V call is TRBV20-1, the J call TRBJ1-1, with D hard to call. V was clipped by 6 bases and J by 2 bases, with 13 bases between them. The V gene's germline CDR1 is DFQATT and CDR2 SNEGSKA (reference sequence). CDR3 length: 13 amino acids. The CDR3 is CSAAGWGNTEAFF. The CDR3 bases are TGCAGTGCGGCCGGATGGGGAAACACTGAAGCTTTCTTT.

V and J are TRBV4-3 and TRBJ2-7; D is perhaps TRBD1 or TRBD2 (5 bases each). Germline V gene data show CDR1 as LGHNA and CDR2 as YSLEER. CDR3 length: 14 residues. With 0 bases removed from V and 6 bases from J, the gap between germline ends came to 12 bases. The CDR3 DNA is TGCGCCAGCAGCCAAGATGCGATAGGGACCGAGCAGTACTTC. Translating it yields CASSQDAIGTEQYF.

A remark on this clonotype: This could be a read error, since a much larger clone is one nucleotide away. The CDR3 coding sequence is TGTGCCAGCAGTCCTTGGGTCAGATTAAACTATGGCTACACCTTC. The encoded protein is CASSPWVRLNYGYTF. The chain has TRBV27 and TRBJ1-2; no clear D gene. V lost 5 bases and J lost 2, with 15 bases in between. The CDR3 has 15 amino acids. Per the germline V gene, CDR1 is MNHEY and CDR2 is SMNVEV (reference sequence).

This chain links TRBV15 with TRBJ2-3; 7 bases line up with TRBD2. The length of the CDR3 is 16 residues. V shed 2 bases, J shed 3 bases, and the junction held 8 bases outside the gene matches. Germline V CDR1 and CDR2: LNHNV, YYDKDF (reference sequence). In DNA form, the CDR3 reads TGTGCCACCAGCAGACTCCAGCGGGGTAGGACAGATACGCAGTATTTT. Its translation is CATSRLQRGRTDTQYF.

This clonotype was observed a single time. CDR3 in amino acids: CSASGGANSPLHF. CDR3 DNA sequence: TGCAGTGCTAGCGGGGGGGCGAATTCACCCCTCCACTTT. The gene calls are TRBV20-1 and TRBJ1-6; TRBD1 might be the D (6 bases). Trimming shortened V by 3 bases and J by 7 bases, and 10 bases separated the two germline ends. The CDR3 runs 13 residues. Germline V CDR1 and CDR2: DFQATT, SNEGSKA (reference sequence).

The rearrangement uses TRBV3-1 and TRBJ2-6; D unclear. Germline V lookup: CDR1 LGHDT, CDR2 YNNKEL (reference sequence). The CDR3 loop spans 14 amino acids. Trimming shortened V by 8 bases and J by 0 bases, and 8 bases separated the two germline ends. The CDR3 reads CASGFSSGANVLTF. The CDR3 coding sequence is TGTGCCAGCGGATTCAGCTCTGGGGCCAACGTCCTGACTTTC.

This chain joins TRBV20-1 and TRBJ1-2; the D is unclear. V lost 3 bases, J lost 11 bases, and 10 bases lay in between. Germline CDR1 is DFQATT and CDR2 is SNEGSKA (reference sequence). The CDR3 has 10 residues. CDR3 region: CSASGPEYTF. In DNA, the CDR3 is TGCAGTGCTAGTGGACCGGAGTACACCTTC.

The genes are TRBV25-1 and TRBJ2-4, with 7 bases lining up with TRBD2. The tail of the sequence fits TRBJ2-7 better, so the J call may be wrong. Per the germline V gene, CDR1 is MGHDK and CDR2 is SYGVNS. The CDR3 contains 16 residues. The CDR3 DNA is TGTGCCAGCAGTGAAGATAAGGGCGGGGGCTCCTACGAGCAGTACTTC. Translating gives CASSEDKGGGSYEQYF.

This clonotype showed up just a few times. J is TRBJ1-4 and V is TRBV3-1, with a possible D match to TRBD1 (5 bases). CDR1 is LGHDT, CDR2 YNNKEL, per germline (reference sequence). V was pared by 2 bases and J by 6 bases, with 10 bases between. The CDR3 runs 14 residues. As DNA, the CDR3 is TGTGCCAGCAGCCAATGGACAAGAGATGAAAAACTGTTTTTT. The encoded protein is CASSQWTRDEKLFF.

On this clonotype: A read error may account for a junction end that differs from germline. The chain couples TRBV24-1 to TRBJ2-3; D is undetermined. There are 12 residues in the CDR3. Per germline, CDR1 KGHDR and CDR2 SFDVKD. The CDR3 DNA sequence: TGTGCCATCAGTTACGACACAGATACGCAGTATTTT. It translates to CAISYDTDTQYF.

V gene TRBV14 combines with J gene TRBJ2-7; 15 bases agree with TRBD2. The trim removed 1 base at V and 3 bases at J, leaving 4 bases unmatched. CDR3 length: 17 amino acids. CDR1 and CDR2 from the germline V gene are SGHDN and FVKESK. CDR3 nucleotides: TGTGCCAGCAGCCAAGGGACTAGCGGGAGGGCCCTCTACGAGCAGTACTTC. This gives the protein CASSQGTSGRALYEQYF.

This clonotype appeared many times. The rearrangement links TRBV14 to TRBJ2-1, with 13 nucleotides matching TRBD2. CDR3 length equals 16 residues. The V segment lost 6 bases and the J segment 7 bases; nucleotides outside the gene matches: 9. CDR1 is SGHDN, CDR2 FVKESK, per germline. The chain's CDR3 is CASSRKRLAGGNEQFF. The CDR3 DNA follows: TGTGCCAGCAGTCGAAAGCGACTAGCGGGGGGAAATGAGCAGTTCTTC.

Here the CDR3 reads CASSPSLARDTQYF. The CDR3 region has the DNA TGTGCCAGCAGCCCCAGTTTGGCCCGGGATACGCAGTATTTT. The chain employs TRBV7-8 and TRBJ2-3, with D uncertain. CDR1 and CDR2 (germline): SGHVS, FQNEAQ. There are 14 residues in the CDR3. V was clipped by 5 bases and J by 6 bases, with 15 bases between them.

The gene calls are TRBV15 and TRBJ2-7; D not resolved. Germline assignment: CDR1 LNHNV and CDR2 YYDKDF (reference sequence). The CDR3 is made up of 14 amino acids. V gave up 0 bases and J gave up 5 bases, with 11 bases separating them. CDR3 sequence: CATSRDFGIDEQYF. The CDR3 DNA is TGTGCCACCAGCAGAGATTTTGGGATTGACGAGCAGTACTTC.

The sample holds one count of this clonotype. The V and J genes are TRBV21-1 and TRBJ2-7; the table's TRBD1 call for D was not verified on the DNA. TRBV21-1 is flagged as a pseudogene. The length of the CDR3 is 14 residues. The CDR3 loop reads CASLTGTTNYEQYF. CDR3 DNA sequence: TGTGCCAGTCTTACCGGGACAACCAACTACGAGCAGTACTTC.

The chain carries TRBV12-3 or TRBV12-4 and TRBJ2-7, with a weak D call TRBD2 (6 bases). The CDR3 totals 16 residues. V dropped 6 bases and J dropped 0 bases, with 18 bases sitting between them. The CDR3 sequence is CASSRGTYLSSYEQYF. Here the CDR3 DNA reads TGTGCCAGCAGCCGCGGGACTTATTTAAGCTCCTACGAGCAGTACTTC.

The chain combines TRBV29-1 with TRBJ1-4; D gene ambiguous. Trimming took off 4 bases at V and 0 bases at J, with 6 bases between the two ends. The CDR3 length is 13 residues. The germline V gene encodes CDR1 SQVTM and CDR2 ANQGSEA. The CDR3: CSVAETTNEKLFF. In DNA form, the CDR3 reads TGCAGCGTTGCAGAAACAACTAATGAAAAACTGTTTTTT.

The sample holds a few counts of this clonotype. This chain uses TRBV5-6 with TRBJ2-5, with D perhaps matching TRBD2 (5 bases). The germline V and J ends were trimmed by 0 bases and 1 base, with 13 bases remaining between them. The CDR3 is made up of 16 amino acids. Germline lookup yields CDR1 SGHDT and CDR2 YYEEEE. The CDR3 bases are TGTGCCAGCAGCTTGGGAGCAGCGGCGACCCAAGAGACCCAGTACTTC. Its translation: CASSLGAAATQETQYF.

The rearrangement joins TRBV6-2 or TRBV6-3 to TRBJ1-1; TRBD1 matches 9 bases. Germline V gene lookup returns CDR1 MNHEY and CDR2 SVGEGT. The CDR3 loop spans 16 amino acids. Unmatched junction bases numbered 10, after V lost 6 bases and J lost 2 bases. This CDR3 is CASSPRDRAINTEAFF. CDR3 sequence (DNA): TGTGCCAGCAGCCCCCGGGACAGGGCTATCAACACTGAAGCTTTCTTT.

The V gene is TRBV5-1, the J gene TRBJ2-3; TRBD2 matches 15 bases. This CDR3 is built from 15 residues. Germline lookup yields CDR1 SGHRS and CDR2 YFSETQ. V dropped 4 bases and J dropped 10; count of bases not matched to a gene: 7. CDR3 residues: CASSPGLAGGRAQYF. CDR3 in DNA: TGCGCCAGCAGCCCGGGACTAGCGGGGGGCCGAGCGCAGTATTTT.

J is TRBJ2-5 and V is TRBV4-2; D gene ambiguous. This CDR3 is built from 13 residues. Germline V gene sequence: CDR1 LGHNA, CDR2 YNFKEQ. V lost 1 base to trimming and J lost 3 bases, with 6 bases between them. CDR3: CASSQAYEETQYF. CDR3 bases: TGTGCCAGCAGCCAAGCCTACGAAGAGACCCAGTACTTC.

Regarding this clonotype: A much larger clonotype is one base distant, so this may be a read error. The chain carries TRBV9 and TRBJ2-5; 15 positions match TRBD2. The DNA end lines up better with TRBJ2-7; the J call may be wrong. Per the germline V gene, CDR1 is SGDLS and CDR2 is YYNGEE. This CDR3 is 14 amino acids long. This CDR3 is CASSSGLAGGEQYF. CDR3 bases: TGTGCCAGCAGCTCGGGACTAGCGGGAGGCGAGCAGTACTTC.

This chain joins TRBV2 and TRBJ1-5; D is perhaps TRBD1 (5 bases). CDR3 size: 17 residues. CDR1 and CDR2 from the germline V gene are SNHLY and FYNNEI. V was clipped by 6 bases and J by 1 base, with 19 bases between them. CDR3 residues: CASSRGRGRSSNQPQHF. The CDR3 DNA sequence: TGTGCCAGCAGCAGAGGCCGGGGCCGGTCCAGCAATCAGCCCCAGCATTTT.

This clonotype was picked up a small number of times. V gene TRBV28 combines with J gene TRBJ2-7; 13 bases are a match to TRBD2. Germline values: CDR1 MDHEN, CDR2 SYDVKM. V was pared by 7 bases and J by 6 bases, with 6 bases of the junction left unmatched. This CDR3 spans 14 amino acids. In DNA form, the CDR3 reads TGTGCCAGCACCGGACTAGCGGGAGTATCCGAGCAGTACTTC. Amino acids: CASTGLAGVSEQYF.